This T cell receptor (beta chain) was captured by sequencing in a study of cytomegalovirus exposure and HLA in healthy donors. Trimming left V 1 base short and J 5 bases short, with 20 bases between. The CDR3 contains 17 residues. Germline V lookup: CDR1 MDHEN, CDR2 SYDVKM. To note about this clone: Its antigen is not identified.

The PCR had 60 Vbeta and 13 Jbeta primers. Original handling: Roughly 73 million unique TCR beta chains, roughly 11 million of them shared, were counted by a later analysis. Repertoires were generated with immunoSEQ multiplex PCR, while TCRdb's copy carries only in-frame clones and drops some. Clone size and V and J calls were adopted from that table, with D and trimming inferred from the DNA. This sample has some 140,000 clones, with 79% found just once. Overall study results and limits: A prior analysis recorded that most TCR beta V segments were productive about 87% or about 30% of the time.

The chain has TRBV28 and TRBJ1-2; possibly TRBD1 for D (6 bases). The sequence was obtained from a female donor in good health and CMV-seronegative. What was sequenced was PBMCs. Here the CDR3 DNA reads TGTGCCAGCAGTTTATTACGCAGGGGCGCGGTATGGTATGGCTACACCTTC. This translates into CASSLLRRGAVWYGYTF.